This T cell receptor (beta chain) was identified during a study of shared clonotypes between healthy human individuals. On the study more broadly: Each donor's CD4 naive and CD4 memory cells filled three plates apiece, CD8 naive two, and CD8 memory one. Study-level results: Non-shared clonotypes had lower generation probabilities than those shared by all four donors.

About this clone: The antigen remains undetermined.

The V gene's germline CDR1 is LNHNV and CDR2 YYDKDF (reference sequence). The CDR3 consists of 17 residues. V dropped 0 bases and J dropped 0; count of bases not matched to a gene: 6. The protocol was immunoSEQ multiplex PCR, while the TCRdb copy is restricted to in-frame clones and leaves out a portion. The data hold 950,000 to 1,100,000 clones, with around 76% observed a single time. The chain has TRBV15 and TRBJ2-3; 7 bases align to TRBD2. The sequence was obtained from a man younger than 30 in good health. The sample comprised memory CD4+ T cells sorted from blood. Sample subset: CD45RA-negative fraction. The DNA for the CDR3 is TGTGCCACCAGCAGAGAGGGAGGGCCCGCTAGCACAGATACGCAGTATTTT. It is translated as CATSREGGPASTDTQYF.